What follows describes a single TCR beta chain. The antigen is unknown. This sample was taken from a study of CXCR3-negative and CXCR3-positive naive CD8 T cells. Overall study context: Per library, roughly 1.5 +/- 0.3 million reads; 130 million to 150 million TRB reads overall.

The authors made the TRB cDNA libraries by 5' RACE using UMI labels. TCRdb reprocessed the 5' RACE reads and stores each CDR3 protein as one record, lacking DNA. The sample totals 84,000 or so distinct CDR3 sequences. Study-level results: Naive subsets had comparable surface CD5; TCR strength was inferred from TRB CDR3 properties. CXCR3-positive naive cells carried more hydrophobic TRB CDR3s than CXCR3-negative ones.

Sequences were obtained from naive CXCR3+ CD8+ T cells from blood. The subset denotes: CD45RO-CCR7+CD27+CD95- naive CD8+ T cells expressing CXCR3 (TNR3+). This receptor was identified in a human donor in good health. Some clones in this sample may be carry-over from other donors' samples.

The CDR3 sequence is CASWDNSYEQYF. The chain combines TRBV28 with TRBJ2-7; absent DNA, TCRdb's TRBD1 call cannot be checked. The germline gives CDR1 MDHEN, CDR2 SYDVKM. This CDR3 is built from 12 residues.